The clone carrying this T cell receptor (beta chain) was detected only a few times. Its specificity is not known. TCRdb reprocessed the PCR reads via MiXCR and lists one record per CDR3 protein. The table has about 640,000 distinct CDR3 sequences, just under 20% seen once; the top ten hold roughly 0.83%. Trimming at V came to 1 base and at J to 4 bases, leaving 10 bases not matched to a gene. Germline-derived CDR1 and CDR2 are SEHNR and FQNEAQ (reference sequence). CDR3 length: 17 amino acids. This sample stems from a study of molecular identifiers for immune sequencing clone quantification. As for the study in general: Across replicate runs, RNA obtained from approximately 20,000 or 98,000 naive CD8 cells was divided into five, with four undergoing sequencing.

Regarding the study as a whole: Because of identical TCR molecules sharing a barcode, sizes of highly expanded clones could be underestimated.

Investigators produced naive CD8 libraries from roughly 18,000 to 920,000 sorted cells, drawing on 10%, 30% or 50% RNA. The chain couples TRBV7-9 to TRBJ1-5; 7 bases align to TRBD1. The clonotype originates from a human donor in good health. Some libraries in this study had Jurkat cell RNA spiked in. The source material was naive CD8+ T cells from blood, with Jurkat cell RNA spiked in. The subset was: FACS-sorted CD8+CD4-CCR7+CD45RA+ naive T cells. In DNA form, the CDR3 reads TGTGCCAGCAGCTTAGTACGGGTGACAGGGACAAATCAGCCCCAGCATTTT. Translation: CASSLVRVTGTNQPQHF.